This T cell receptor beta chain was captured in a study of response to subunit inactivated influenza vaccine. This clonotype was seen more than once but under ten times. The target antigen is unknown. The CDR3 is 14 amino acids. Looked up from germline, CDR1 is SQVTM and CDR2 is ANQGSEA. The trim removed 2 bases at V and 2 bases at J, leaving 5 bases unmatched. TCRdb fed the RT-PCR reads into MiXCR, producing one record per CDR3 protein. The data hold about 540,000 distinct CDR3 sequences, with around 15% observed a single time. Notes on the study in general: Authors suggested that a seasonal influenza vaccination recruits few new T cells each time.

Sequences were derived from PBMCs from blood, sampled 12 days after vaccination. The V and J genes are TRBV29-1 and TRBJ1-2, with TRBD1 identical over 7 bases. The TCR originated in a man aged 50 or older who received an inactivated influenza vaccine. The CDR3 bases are TGCAGCGTTGAAAGTTCGACAGGGAACTATGGCTACACCTTC. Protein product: CSVESSTGNYGYTF.